The 11 T cell receptor beta chains below all came from one sample that was sequenced in a study of blood T cell repertoires in COVID-19. TCRdb keeps only in-frame clones here, not all; method: immunoSEQ multiplex PCR. Of some 150,000 clones detected, about 87% appear once; the ten largest clones hold just under 0.95%. Input material: peripheral blood. The receptors derive from a woman between 50 and 59 years old with acute or convalescent COVID-19.

CDR3 DNA sequence: TGTGCCAGCAGCTCAGGGCTCACTGAAGCTTTCTTT. The encoded protein is CASSSGLTEAFF. V gene TRBV5-4 combines with J gene TRBJ1-1; the D gene is possibly TRBD1 (5 bases). The CDR3 spans 12 residues. The germline gives CDR1 SGHNT, CDR2 YYREEE (reference sequence). V dropped 3 bases and J dropped 4 bases, with 7 bases sitting between them.

Only one count was recorded for this clone. The V and J genes are TRBV30 and TRBJ2-7, with 9 bases fitting TRBD1. The CDR3 is 14 residues long. The germline V gene encodes CDR1 GTSNPN and CDR2 SVGIG (reference sequence). V lost 0 bases, J lost 3 bases, and 3 bases stayed unmatched. In DNA, the CDR3 is TGTGCCTGGAGTGTAGGGACAGGGCACTACGAGCAGTACTTC. Its translation: CAWSVGTGHYEQYF.

The J gene is TRBJ2-3, the V gene TRBV5-1, with TRBD2 matching over 11 bases. Trimming at V came to 4 bases and at J to 6 bases, leaving 4 bases not matched to a gene. This CDR3 is 14 amino acids long. In germline, CDR1 is SGHRS, CDR2 YFSETQ. CDR3 loop: CASSRTSGRDTQYF. The CDR3 region has the DNA TGCGCCAGCAGCCGGACTAGCGGGCGCGATACGCAGTATTTT.

The chain is built from TRBV30 and TRBJ1-6, with unresolved D. Germline V gene lookup returns CDR1 GTSNPN and CDR2 SVGIG (reference sequence). This CDR3 has 12 residues. V gave up 3 bases and J gave up 13 bases, with 13 bases separating them. The CDR3 nucleotides are TGTGCCTGGAGAGACTTTATCCAGCCCCTCCACTTT. It specifies CAWRDFIQPLHF. The full variable domain, rest sourced from reference TRBV30 and TRBJ1-6, is SQTIHQWPATLVQPVGSPLSLECTVEGTSNPNLYWYRQAAGRGLQLLFYSVGIGQISSEVPQNLSASRPQDRQFILSSKKLLLSDSGFYLCAWRDFIQPLHFGNGTRLTVT.

The sample holds one count of this clone. The V call is TRBV7-8, the J call TRBJ2-1, with 7 bases fitting TRBD1. Unmatched junction bases numbered 9, after V lost 10 bases and J lost 0 bases. The CDR3 is made up of 15 amino acids. Germline CDR1 and CDR2: SGHVS and FQNEAQ. The CDR3 DNA reads TGTGCCACCGGGTTAGGGGACAGCTCCTACAATGAGCAGTTCTTC. Its translation: CATGLGDSSYNEQFF.

This sequence joins TRBV14 and TRBJ1-2, with D unresolved. The germline gives CDR1 SGHDN, CDR2 FVKESK. This CDR3 region has 15 residues. V lost 0 bases and J 4 bases, leaving 12 bases between the germline ends. The CDR3 nucleotides are TGTGCCAGCAGCCAAGATCGACGGGGTATCTATGGCTACACCTTC. Translated: CASSQDRRGIYGYTF. The full variable domain, in which reference TRBV14 and TRBJ1-2 provide the parts outside the CDR3, is EAGVTQFPSHSVIEKGQTVTLRCDPISGHDNLYWYRRVMGKEIKFLLHFVKESKQDESGMPNNRFLAERTGGTYSTLKVQPAELEDSGVYFCASSQDRRGIYGYTFGSGTRLTVV.

CDR3 sequence reads: CASSLYGHGANVLTF. Here the CDR3 DNA reads TGTGCCAGCAGCTTATACGGTCATGGGGCCAACGTCCTGACTTTC. V gene TRBV7-2 combines with J gene TRBJ2-6; D not resolved. V dropped 2 bases and J dropped 3 bases, with 8 bases sitting between them. Germline V gene sequence: CDR1 SGHTA, CDR2 FQGNSA. The CDR3 consists of 15 residues. Full variable domain (missing parts from reference TRBV7-2 and TRBJ2-6): GAGVSQSPSNKVTEKGKDVELRCDPISGHTALYWYRQSLGQGLEFLIYFQGNSAPDKSGLPSDRFSAERTGGSVSTLTIQRTQQEDSAVYLCASSLYGHGANVLTFGAGSRLTVL.

The chain uses TRBV9 and TRBJ1-1; D not certain. Trimming took off 3 bases at V and 3 bases at J, with 12 bases between the two ends. This CDR3 has 14 amino acids. Germline lookup yields CDR1 SGDLS and CDR2 YYNGEE. In DNA, the CDR3 is TGTGCCAGCAGCGGCGAAGGGAGGTACACTGAAGCTTTCTTT. Its translation is CASSGEGRYTEAFF.

The gene calls are TRBV18 and TRBJ1-1; D possibly corresponds to TRBD1 (6 bases). The CDR3 sequence is 15 residues long. The V gene's germline CDR1 is KGHSH and CDR2 LQKENI. V lost 5 bases and J lost 0, with 13 bases in between. As DNA, the CDR3 is TGTGCCAGCTCAGAACTCACAGGGATGAACACTGAAGCTTTCTTT. It is translated as CASSELTGMNTEAFF.

The rearrangement links TRBV9 to TRBJ2-3; 9 bases are shared with TRBD1. The CDR3 extends over 13 amino acids. CDR1 and CDR2 from the germline V gene are SGDLS and YYNGEE. V trimming: 6 bases; J trimming: 11 bases; junction bases outside the gene matches: 10. DNA of the CDR3: TGTGCCAGCACCCTAGGACAGGGGAAGGTGCAGTATTTT. This sequence encodes CASTLGQGKVQYF.

In its sample, this clone was seen once. The same CDR3 can be traced to other DNA sequences in this sample. V usage is TRBV9 and J usage is TRBJ2-3, with 9 nucleotides matching TRBD2. The CDR3 runs 16 residues. V lost 0 bases, J lost 2 bases, and 4 bases stayed unmatched. Germline CDR1 SGDLS, CDR2 YYNGEE. The CDR3 sequence is CASSVGLAGATDTQYF. For the CDR3, the DNA is TGTGCCAGCAGCGTAGGGTTAGCGGGGGCCACAGATACGCAGTATTTT.